Below are 3 T cell receptor beta chains sequenced from a single sample in a study of radiation and T cells in renal cell carcinoma. Sequencing used immunoSEQ multiplex PCR; TCRdb keeps in-frame clones, though not all of them. This table holds approximately 100,000 clones, approximately 86% found once. Indicated time point: baseline pretreatment blood. The treatment was: 15 Gy SBRT to primary tumor, nephrectomy 4 weeks later. The specimen comprised blood, sampled from a patient whose treatment included radiotherapy and nephrectomy. These receptors were taken from a man in his forties or fifties with renal cell carcinoma.

The gene calls are TRBV7-9 and TRBJ2-5, with D uncertain. Germline V lookup: CDR1 SEHNR, CDR2 FQNEAQ (reference sequence). The CDR3 runs to 15 residues. The V gene lost 5 bases and the J gene lost 1 base, with 14 bases spanning the gap. The CDR3 sequence is CASSASSVLQETQYF. Here the CDR3 DNA reads TGTGCCAGCAGCGCGAGTTCGGTTCTCCAAGAGACCCAGTACTTC.

The chain combines TRBV5-5 with TRBJ1-5; D ambiguous. Per germline, CDR1 SGHKS and CDR2 YYEKEE (reference sequence). Trimming stripped 2 bases from V and 3 bases from J, with 9 bases between. The CDR3 runs 14 residues. CDR3 in amino acids: CASSLYSTNQPQHF. The CDR3 DNA sequence: TGTGCCAGCAGCTTATACAGCACCAATCAGCCCCAGCATTTT.

The sample holds one count of this clone. V and J are TRBV4-3 and TRBJ1-2; a weak D match, TRBD1 (6 bases). V gave up 0 bases and J gave up 0 bases, with 14 bases separating them. This CDR3 has 17 residues. Germline CDR1 reads LGHNA; CDR2 reads YSLEER. CDR3: CASSQDDGQFSNYGYTF. As DNA, the CDR3 is TGCGCCAGCAGCCAAGATGACGGACAGTTTTCTAACTATGGCTACACCTTC.